Listed below are T cell receptor beta chains from one sample, sequenced in a study of T-cell memory formation after mild COVID-19. MiXCR was run by TCRdb on the 5' RACE reads, yielding one entry per CDR3 protein. The sample contains some 270,000 distinct CDR3 sequences, roughly 15% of which appear only once. The source material was PBMCs or a T cell subset sorted from them (not recorded which). All receptors come from an adult woman who had mild COVID-19 (a few samples of this study predate the infection). Cell type and time point are not known. CDR3s include the opening cysteine and the closing phenylalanine or tryptophan. D genes are given only for firm matches. Clone size appears in some rows only: once, few, many, or a class for an expanded clone.

V,length,size,J,D,CDR3,DNA
TRBV3-1,12,.,TRBJ1-1,.,CASSQYDTEAFF,TGTGCCAGCAGCCAATACGACACTGAAGCTTTCTTT
TRBV29-1,13,few,TRBJ2-3,.,CSVEGGASDTQYF,TGCAGCGTTGAGGGGGGAGCGTCCGATACGCAGTATTTT
TRBV20-1,14,.,TRBJ1-2,.,CSAPAGRRDYGYTF,TGCAGTGCCCCGGCGGGGCGCAGGGACTATGGCTACACCTTC
TRBV29-1,13,.,TRBJ2-7,TRBD1,CSVGKTGQYEQYF,TGCAGCGTTGGGAAGACAGGGCAATACGAGCAGTACTTC
TRBV12-3/TRBV12-4,17,many,TRBJ2-5,TRBD2,CASSLEAGGFGGGTQYF,TGTGCCAGCAGTTTAGAAGCGGGAGGGTTCGGGGGTGGAACCCAGTACTTC
TRBV7-8,15,few,TRBJ2-7,.,CASSLGGGGFYEQYF,TGTGCCAGCAGCTTAGGGGGAGGGGGCTTCTACGAGCAGTACTTC
TRBV12-3/TRBV12-4,17,many,TRBJ2-1,TRBD1,CASSPLFGRGPYNEQFF,TGTGCCAGCAGTCCCCTTTTTGGCAGGGGGCCATACAATGAGCAGTTCTTC
TRBV7-2,11,.,TRBJ2-3,.,CASSRQREQYF,TGTGCCAGCAGCCGCCAAAGGGAGCAGTATTTT
TRBV5-6,15,many,TRBJ2-5,.,CASSLLGTSQETQYF,TGTGCCAGCAGCTTGTTGGGGACCTCCCAAGAGACCCAGTACTTC
TRBV7-8,13,.,TRBJ2-3,.,CASSFSRADTQYF,TGTGCCAGCAGCTTCTCGAGGGCAGATACGCAGTATTTT
TRBV7-2,14,.,TRBJ1-1,.,CASSLKRAASGAFF,TGTGCCAGCAGCTTGAAGAGGGCGGCCTCCGGAGCTTTCTTT
TRBV9,16,many,TRBJ2-1,TRBD2,CASSVEGLAVPGEQFF,TGTGCCAGCAGCGTAGAGGGACTAGCGGTACCGGGAGAGCAGTTCTTC
TRBV5-4,15,.,TRBJ2-1,.,CASSLEASRTGEQFF,TGTGCCAGCAGCTTAGAAGCATCTCGGACGGGGGAGCAGTTCTTC
TRBV12-3/TRBV12-4,15,few,TRBJ1-2,TRBD1,CASSKRRTGDGGYTF,TGTGCCAGCAGTAAAAGACGGACAGGGGATGGTGGCTACACCTTC
TRBV5-1,14,many,TRBJ2-3,.,CASSLRAPTDTQYF,TGCGCCAGCAGCTTGAGGGCTCCCACAGATACGCAGTATTTT
TRBV20-1,14,.,TRBJ2-7,.,CSAGTAVGSYEQYF,TGCAGTGCTGGAACTGCGGTTGGTTCCTACGAGCAGTACTTC
TRBV4-1,14,.,TRBJ2-1,.,CASSQATTRNEQFF,TGCGCCAGCAGCCAGGCTACTACGCGGAATGAGCAGTTCTTC
TRBV7-9,17,few,TRBJ2-1,.,CASSLPTGFLSESEQFF,TGTGCCAGCAGCTTACCAACAGGTTTCCTCTCAGAGAGTGAGCAGTTCTTC
TRBV10-3,13,.,TRBJ1-2,.,CAISPGPNYGYTF,TGTGCCATCAGTCCGGGACCTAACTATGGCTACACCTTC
TRBV7-9,14,few,TRBJ2-7,.,CASSLGTLGHEQYF,TGTGCCAGCAGCTTGGGGACATTGGGCCACGAGCAGTACTTC
TRBV20-1,16,.,TRBJ2-3,.,CSARVFGAEGTDTQYF,TGCAGTGCTCGTGTGTTTGGGGCCGAGGGCACAGATACGCAGTATTTT
TRBV7-6,15,.,TRBJ2-3,.,CASSFGGGDWDTQYF,TGTGCCAGCAGCTTCGGAGGGGGCGATTGGGATACGCAGTATTTT
TRBV29-1,13,once,TRBJ2-7,.,CSVSPGTGYEQYF,TGCAGCGTGAGTCCCGGGACGGGCTACGAGCAGTACTTC
TRBV5-1,14,many,TRBJ2-7,TRBD2,CASSPVGGVYEQYF,TGCGCCAGCAGCCCAGTCGGGGGGGTCTACGAGCAGTACTTC
TRBV12-3/TRBV12-4,14,few,TRBJ2-7,.,CASSRTSRPYEQYF,TGTGCCAGCAGCCGTACTTCTCGCCCCTACGAGCAGTACTTC
TRBV27,13,.,TRBJ2-7,TRBD1,CASGDRVPYEQYF,TGTGCCAGCGGCGACAGGGTACCCTACGAGCAGTACTTC
TRBV5-1,16,.,TRBJ2-3,TRBD1,CASSPVGTGGTDTQYF,TGCGCCAGCAGCCCGGTTGGGACAGGGGGCACAGATACGCAGTATTTT
TRBV12-3/TRBV12-4,15,.,TRBJ2-7,TRBD2,CASRLTSGGAYEQYF,TGTGCCAGCAGACTAACTAGCGGGGGGGCCTACGAGCAGTACTTC
TRBV6-5,18,few,TRBJ2-7,TRBD1,CASSYLHLGQGSAYEQYF,TGTGCCAGCAGTTACCTACATCTTGGACAGGGGTCCGCCTACGAGCAGTACTTC
TRBV7-8,12,few,TRBJ2-7,.,CATSKGRYEQYF,TGTGCCACATCAAAGGGGAGATACGAGCAGTACTTC
TRBV3-1,11,few,TRBJ2-7,.,CASAQNYEQYF,TGTGCCAGTGCCCAGAATTACGAGCAGTACTTC
TRBV24-1,16,many,TRBJ2-1,.,CATSEVGQGFGNEQFF,TGTGCCACCAGTGAAGTGGGTCAGGGGTTCGGCAATGAGCAGTTCTTC
TRBV7-8,18,many,TRBJ2-2,TRBD2,CASSLVGRGRSNTGELFF,TGTGCCAGCAGCTTAGTGGGTCGCGGGAGATCGAACACCGGGGAGCTGTTTTTT
TRBV5-1,16,.,TRBJ2-1,.,CASSLEGPRAYNEQFF,TGCGCCAGCAGCTTGGAGGGACCCCGAGCCTACAATGAGCAGTTCTTC
TRBV24-1,10,.,TRBJ2-7,.,CATGNDEQYF,TGTGCCACCGGGAATGACGAGCAGTACTTC
TRBV20-1,15,few,TRBJ2-7,TRBD2,CSARDPASGSYEQYF,TGCAGTGCTAGAGACCCGGCTAGCGGCTCCTACGAGCAGTACTTC
TRBV12-3/TRBV12-4,15,few,TRBJ1-5,TRBD1,CASSLDRTGDQPQHF,TGTGCCAGCAGTTTAGATAGGACAGGGGATCAGCCCCAGCATTTT
TRBV11-3,15,many,TRBJ2-1,TRBD2,CASSSGLAGGNEQFF,TGTGCCAGCAGCTCCGGACTAGCGGGAGGCAATGAGCAGTTCTTC
TRBV15,14,few,TRBJ2-7,.,CATSRVQGPYEQYF,TGTGCCACCAGCAGAGTCCAGGGACCCTACGAGCAGTACTTC
TRBV30,14,few,TRBJ1-1,TRBD1,CAWKNRGTNTEAFF,TGTGCCTGGAAAAACAGGGGGACGAACACTGAAGCTTTCTTT
TRBV4-1,13,few,TRBJ1-5,.,CASSQNTGEPQHF,TGCGCCAGCAGCCAAAACACGGGGGAGCCCCAGCATTTT
TRBV2,14,.,TRBJ2-1,TRBD2,CASQLAGGPGEQFF,TGTGCCAGCCAACTAGCGGGGGGGCCTGGTGAGCAGTTCTTC
TRBV4-2,15,.,TRBJ2-7,TRBD2,CASSQATSYSYEQYF,TGTGCCAGCAGCCAAGCGACTAGCTACTCCTACGAGCAGTACTTC
TRBV6-5,15,few,TRBJ1-1,.,CASSELGGLNTEAFF,TGTGCCAGCAGTGAATTGGGGGGATTGAACACTGAAGCTTTCTTT
TRBV12-3/TRBV12-4,16,many,TRBJ2-5,TRBD2,CASSPQLAGGRETQYF,TGTGCCAGCAGTCCTCAACTAGCGGGAGGGCGAGAGACCCAGTACTTC
TRBV4-1,17,few,TRBJ2-1,TRBD2,CASSQGGLAGGYNEQFF,TGCGCCAGCAGCCAAGGCGGACTAGCGGGGGGGTACAATGAGCAGTTCTTC
TRBV30,12,few,TRBJ1-2,TRBD1,CAWSGQGLGYTF,TGTGCCTGGAGTGGACAGGGGCTCGGCTACACCTTC
TRBV20-1,15,.,TRBJ1-6,.,CSARGAAGWDSPLHF,TGCAGTGCTAGAGGGGCGGCAGGGTGGGACTCACCCCTCCACTTT
TRBV7-8,15,few,TRBJ1-1,TRBD1,CASSLEGTGETEAFF,TGTGCCAGCAGCTTGGAGGGGACAGGGGAGACTGAAGCTTTCTTT
TRBV20-1,18,few,TRBJ1-2,TRBD1,CSARAPRANRGRLEGYTF,TGCAGTGCTAGAGCACCCAGGGCGAACAGGGGGCGCCTTGAAGGCTACACCTTC
TRBV12-3/TRBV12-4,17,medium-sized,TRBJ2-7,TRBD1,CASSLGMTGTGSYEQYF,TGTGCCAGCAGTTTGGGGATGACGGGGACAGGGTCCTACGAGCAGTACTTC
TRBV12-3/TRBV12-4,11,many,TRBJ2-1,TRBD2,CASGRDNEQFF,TGTGCCAGCGGGAGGGATAATGAGCAGTTCTTC
TRBV21-1,14,.,TRBJ2-5,.,CASSTRDREETQYF,TGTGCCAGCAGCACACGAGACAGGGAAGAGACCCAGTACTTC
TRBV6-6,14,.,TRBJ2-3,.,CASSLLASGDTQYF,TGTGCCAGCAGTCTCCTGGCTTCGGGAGATACGCAGTATTTT
TRBV5-1,16,.,TRBJ2-7,TRBD1,CASSLVPGQGTHEQYF,TGCGCCAGCAGCTTGGTCCCGGGACAGGGAACGCACGAGCAGTACTTC
TRBV24-1,13,few,TRBJ2-1,TRBD2,CATSAGAPNEQFF,TGTGCCACCAGCGCGGGAGCCCCAAATGAGCAGTTCTTC
TRBV5-1,14,.,TRBJ1-1,TRBD1,CASSLANQGGEAFF,TGCGCCAGCAGCTTGGCCAATCAGGGGGGCGAAGCTTTCTTT
TRBV7-2,18,medium-sized,TRBJ2-3,TRBD2,CASSLAASGGLSTDTQYF,TGTGCCAGCAGCCTGGCGGCTAGCGGGGGACTCAGCACAGATACGCAGTATTTT
TRBV5-6,14,few,TRBJ1-1,.,CASSLSQTNTEAFF,TGTGCCAGCAGCTTGTCCCAGACGAACACTGAAGCTTTCTTT